The source of this T cell receptor beta chain is a study of T-cell reconstitution after alpha-beta-depleted transplantation in children. It was with unique molecular identifiers that the TCRbeta library was prepared. TCRdb re-called the PCR reads with MiXCR, one entry per CDR3 protein. The table shows approximately 400,000 distinct CDR3 sequences, with about a tenth occurring only once. The table lists this clonotype with a few counts. CDR1 and CDR2 (germline): SGHNT, YENEEA. The V and J ends lost 1 base and 6 bases respectively, with 16 bases between them. The CDR3 sequence is 15 residues long. J is TRBJ2-7 and V is TRBV11-3, with D perhaps given as TRBD1 or TRBD2 (6 bases each). The specimen comprised PBMCs from the stem cell graft donor, sampled from the stem cell graft. This clonotype originated in a human donor who donated a stem cell graft to a child with acute myeloid leukemia. CDR3 loop: CASSLGRGANSEQYF. In DNA form, the CDR3 reads TGTGCCAGCAGCTTAGGAAGGGGGGCTAATAGCGAGCAGTACTTC.